This TCR beta chain was sequenced in a study of cytomegalovirus exposure and HLA in healthy donors. General observations from the study: Among TCR beta chains of equal frequency, HLA-associated ones were more clonally expanded in a later analysis. Previously analyzed data showed that most TCR beta V segments were productive at a frequency of about 87% or about 30%.

Primers included in the PCR were 60 Vbeta and 13 Jbeta primers. Profiled with immunoSEQ multiplex PCR; TCRdb holds only in-frame clones, not every one. Of under 200,000 clones listed, 84% were seen once; the top ten hold around 2.5%. Germline assignment: CDR1 SGHDT and CDR2 YYEEEE. CDR3 length: 14 amino acids. The sample holds a few counts of this clone. Its antigen is as yet unknown. The sequence was collected from a woman aged 45-65 years in good health and CMV-seropositive. The rearrangement joins TRBV5-6 to TRBJ2-5; TRBD2 matches at 8 bases. The J call may not be correct, given that the DNA end is closer to TRBJ2-7. Sequenced material: PBMCs. CDR3 region: CASSLCRGGYEQYF. The CDR3 DNA reads as TGTGCCAGCAGCTTGTGCCGGGGGGGGTACGAGCAGTACTTC.